The entry below gives a single T cell receptor beta chain sequence along with its context. This entry is derived from a study of blood T cell repertoires in COVID-19. Study as a whole: Some COVID-19 samples were acute and others convalescent; all came from the United States, Italy and Spain. In each case, the material was cDNA or gDNA derived from T cells, B-cell-depleted T cells, or PBMCs.

In the original processing: Using reference gene primer amplification, nucleated cell counts were estimated. Clones were read by immunoSEQ multiplex PCR, and TCRdb kept only the in-frame ones, dropping some. The V and J calls and clone size are taken from that table; D and trimming were inferred from the DNA. In the table there are about 250,000 clones, around nine tenths of which are singletons. Trimming took 6 bases from V and 7 from J; bases not matched to a gene: 5. Germline-derived CDR1 and CDR2 are DFQATT and SNEGSKA (reference sequence). There are 11 residues in the CDR3. The rearrangement joins TRBV20-1 to TRBJ1-1, with TRBD1 matching over 7 bases. Sequencing was done on a sample of peripheral blood. The clonotype originates from a woman in her thirties or forties who had recovered from COVID-19. The CDR3 DNA reads as TGCAGTGCCGAGGGGGCCAGTGAAGCTTTCTTT. As protein: CSAEGASEAFF.